The T cell receptor beta chain described here comes from a study of shared clonotypes between healthy human individuals. Across the whole study: Each donor had three CD4 naive, three CD4 memory, two CD8 naive and one CD8 memory plate. General study points: Limitation of the genetic and exposure-history diversity represented came from the few donors.

Sequencing was at deep level. Method: immunoSEQ multiplex PCR; TCRdb's copy keeps in-frame clones and lacks some. The sample has 2.5 million or so clones; 85% to 95% are singletons. The CDR3 has 16 residues. Germline V CDR1 and CDR2: SEHNR, FQNEAQ (reference sequence). The V segment lost 5 bases and the J segment 7 bases; nucleotides outside the gene matches: 12. This clone was observed a few times. Its antigen is currently unknown. Partitioning of CD4+ cells yielded a CD45RA+ naive subset and a CD45RA-negative memory subset. The rearrangement joins TRBV7-9 to TRBJ1-4, with 8 bases identical to TRBD1. The sequenced sample consisted of naive CD4+ T cells sorted from blood. Documented subset: CD45RA+ positively selected. This receptor was obtained from a man between 18 and 29 years old in good health. The CDR3 is CASSLGTGGMVEKLFF. The DNA of the CDR3 is TGTGCCAGCAGCCTGGGAACAGGGGGTATGGTTGAAAAACTGTTTTTT.